The 30 T cell receptor beta chains presented below share a single source sample, sequenced in a study of identical twins. TCRdb fed the 5' RACE reads into MiXCR, producing one record per CDR3 protein. The sample yields around 650,000 distinct CDR3 sequences, just over 7% seen once. The sample was also reused in another study, on yellow fever vaccine responses in identical twins.

Sequenced sample: PBMCs. The receptor source for this set is a woman between 18 and 29 years old in good health.

CDR3 sequence (DNA): TGTGCCAGCAGCGTAGCTGACGTAGGGGTCGAGCAGTACTTC. This translates into CASSVADVGVEQYF. The V and J genes are TRBV9 and TRBJ2-7; tentative D call: TRBD1 (5 bases). Deletions cut 0 bases from V and 6 bases from J, with 13 bases between. Germline-derived CDR1 and CDR2 are SGDLS and YYNGEE. The CDR3 contains 14 residues.

This clonotype has just a few counts. The V gene is TRBV6-2 or TRBV6-3, the J gene TRBJ2-1; 11 bases map to TRBD2. Germline-derived CDR1 and CDR2 are MNHEY and SVGEGT. The trim removed 2 bases at V and 6 bases at J, leaving 6 bases unmatched. This CDR3 contains 16 residues. CDR3 sequence (DNA): TGTGCCAGCAGTTACACCGGACTAGCGGGCCCCAATGAGCAGTTCTTC. This gives the protein CASSYTGLAGPNEQFF.

There are many counts of this clonotype. The gene calls are TRBV5-6 and TRBJ2-5; no reliable D call. Trimming removed 2 bases from V and 2 bases from J, with 13 bases in between. This CDR3 contains 15 residues. Per the germline V gene, CDR1 is SGHDT and CDR2 is YYEEEE. The CDR3, as DNA: TGTGCCAGCAGCTTTGTCGGGTATAAACAAGAGACCCAGTACTTC. Its translation: CASSFVGYKQETQYF.

The chain links TRBV4-1 to TRBJ2-2; D is uncertain. This CDR3 spans 16 amino acids. Trimming took 3 bases from V and 6 from J, leaving 17 bases between them. In germline, CDR1 is MGHRA, CDR2 YSYEKL. The CDR3 sequence is CASSHLIGETAGELFF. The DNA of the CDR3 is TGCGCCAGCAGCCACCTCATAGGAGAGACGGCCGGGGAGCTGTTTTTT.

This clonotype was seen ten or more times. This chain links TRBV15 with TRBJ2-3, with 9 bases that match TRBD1. The V segment lost 2 bases and the J segment 5 bases; nucleotides outside the gene matches: 8. Germline V gene data show CDR1 as LNHNV and CDR2 as YYDKDF (reference sequence). The CDR3 runs 16 residues. CDR3 sequence reads: CATSRPRQGEKDTQYF. Written as DNA, the CDR3 is TGTGCCACCAGCAGACCTCGACAGGGGGAAAAAGATACGCAGTATTTT.

This clonotype was recorded a few times. The chain employs TRBV24-1 and TRBJ2-1, with unresolved D. The germline CDR1 and CDR2 sequences are KGHDR and SFDVKD. V was cut by 4 bases and J by 6 bases, with 18 bases left in between. The CDR3 totals 16 residues. CDR3 DNA: TGTGCCACCAGTGAAACCCGACCCGACAAGGGCAATGAGCAGTTCTTC. Translated, it gives CATSETRPDKGNEQFF.

The rearrangement uses TRBV5-1 and TRBJ2-1; D may be TRBD1 (5 bases). Germline assignment: CDR1 SGHRS and CDR2 YFSETQ. The V end lost 4 bases, the J end lost 0 bases, and 14 bases lay between the germline ends. The CDR3 is made up of 16 amino acids. The CDR3 loop reads CASSPRQGSSYNEQFF. CDR3 DNA sequence: TGCGCCAGCAGCCCCAGGCAGGGAAGCTCCTACAATGAGCAGTTCTTC.

This clonotype was observed a few times. The chain uses TRBV12-3 or TRBV12-4 and TRBJ2-1; D is ambiguous. The germline V and J ends were trimmed by 5 bases and 0 bases, with 11 bases remaining between them. This CDR3 is 15 amino acids long. The CDR3 coding sequence is TGTGCCAGCAGTCCCCCTTTATTCTCCTACAATGAGCAGTTCTTC. Protein product: CASSPPLFSYNEQFF.

This chain connects TRBV29-1 to TRBJ1-1; 9 nucleotides agree with TRBD1. This CDR3 has 15 amino acids. Germline values: CDR1 SQVTM, CDR2 ANQGSEA. V dropped 6 bases and J dropped 3; count of bases not matched to a gene: 11. In DNA form, the CDR3 reads TGCAGCGTCACCACAGGGGGCGCGGGGGACACTGAAGCTTTCTTT. This encodes CSVTTGGAGDTEAFF.

The chain combines TRBV28 with TRBJ2-7; 10 bases are shared with TRBD1. CDR1 is MDHEN and CDR2 is SYDVKM in the germline V gene. The CDR3 runs to 16 residues. J was trimmed by 1 base and V by 4 bases; bases with no gene match: 7. CDR3 DNA: TGTGCCAGCAGTTCCTCTGGGACAGGGGTTTCCTACGAGCAGTACTTC. Its protein is CASSSSGTGVSYEQYF.

This sequence joins TRBV7-2 and TRBJ2-7; D possibly corresponds to TRBD1 (5 bases). The CDR3 runs 13 residues. The V gene's germline CDR1 is SGHTA and CDR2 FQGNSA. V was cut by 5 bases and J by 4 bases, with 12 bases left in between. The CDR3 loop is CASSHGRAYEQYV. The DNA for the CDR3 is TGTGCCAGCAGCCACGGCAGGGCTTACGAGCAGTACGTC.

The chain uses TRBV7-9 and TRBJ1-1; D is possibly TRBD1 (6 bases). From germline, CDR1 is SEHNR and CDR2 FQNEAQ (reference sequence). The CDR3 has 14 amino acids. Trimming removed 5 bases from V and 5 bases from J, with 15 bases in between. CDR3 nucleotides: TGTGCCAGCAGCGGGCAGGGGAGGGAAACTGAAGCTTTCTTT. This codes for CASSGQGRETEAFF.

This clonotype appeared a few times. V and J are TRBV5-1 and TRBJ2-2; 16 bases line up with TRBD2. The CDR3 extends over 19 amino acids. Trimming removed 0 bases from V and 6 bases from J; junction bases left unmatched: 8. The germline CDR1 and CDR2 sequences are SGHRS and YFSETQ. The CDR3 sequence: CASSLAGTSGGAPAGELFF. CDR3 bases: TGCGCCAGCAGCTTGGCCGGGACTAGCGGGGGGGCCCCCGCCGGGGAGCTGTTTTTT.

This clonotype was detected ten times or more. This chain connects TRBV4-1 to TRBJ2-5; D possibly corresponds to TRBD2 (6 bases). Trimming left V 0 bases short and J 8 bases short, with 19 bases between. Germline values: CDR1 MGHRA, CDR2 YSYEKL. The CDR3 is 16 amino acids. In nucleotides, the CDR3 is TGCGCCAGCAGCCAAGAAATACGGGAGCTCAGCTTAACCCAGTACTTC. Protein: CASSQEIRELSLTQYF.

This clonotype has just a few counts. The CDR3 nucleotides read TGTGCCACCAGTGATTTGAGACAGGGCTACTATGGCTACACCTTC. Protein: CATSDLRQGYYGYTF. The V call is TRBV24-1, the J call TRBJ1-2; 7 nucleotides agree with TRBD1. Looked up from germline, CDR1 is KGHDR and CDR2 is SFDVKD. The CDR3 consists of 15 residues. J was trimmed by 3 bases and V by 0 bases; bases with no gene match: 3.

This clonotype has a handful of counts. CDR3 DNA: TGCGCCAGCAGCCAAGATCGTTTCGCTAGCGGGACGGACACCGGGGAGCTGTTTTTT. Translated, it gives CASSQDRFASGTDTGELFF. The chain uses TRBV4-1 and TRBJ2-2, with TRBD2 identical over 9 bases. CDR1 MGHRA and CDR2 YSYEKL come from the germline V gene. Trimming took 0 bases from V and 3 from J; bases not matched to a gene: 11. The CDR3 spans 19 residues.

The table lists this clonotype with a few counts. CDR3 nucleotide sequence: TGCGCCAGCAGTTGGGGGGCGGACAATGAGCAGTTCTTC. As protein: CASSWGADNEQFF. The chain couples TRBV5-1 to TRBJ2-1, with D perhaps matching TRBD1 or TRBD2 (6 bases each). Germline V CDR1 and CDR2: SGHRS, YFSETQ. Trimming left V 5 bases short and J 5 bases short, with 11 bases between. CDR3 size: 13 residues.

This chain links TRBV5-1 with TRBJ2-7, with unresolved D. The CDR3 loop spans 17 amino acids. Germline lookup yields CDR1 SGHRS and CDR2 YFSETQ. The V end was cut by 0 bases, the J end by 6 bases, with 22 bases between. The CDR3 sequence is CASSLATWPAIPLEQYF. The CDR3 coding sequence is TGCGCCAGCAGCTTGGCCACCTGGCCCGCGATTCCCCTCGAGCAGTACTTC.

The rearrangement joins TRBV20-1 to TRBJ1-1; no firm D call. Trimming left V 4 bases short and J 4 bases short, with 7 bases between. The CDR3 spans 11 residues. Germline V gene data show CDR1 as DFQATT and CDR2 as SNEGSKA (reference sequence). CDR3 region: CSATEGTEAFF. CDR3 in DNA: TGCAGTGCTACAGAGGGCACTGAAGCTTTCTTT.

This clonotype has just a few counts. The chain combines TRBV27 with TRBJ2-1; 7 bases line up with TRBD2. Germline CDR1 reads MNHEY; CDR2 reads SMNVEV (reference sequence). There are 15 residues in the CDR3. V shed 3 bases, J shed 2 bases, and the junction held 4 bases outside the gene matches. The CDR3 sequence: CASSFWGGAYNEQFF. The CDR3 coding sequence is TGTGCCAGCAGTTTTTGGGGGGGGGCCTACAATGAGCAGTTCTTC.

This sequence joins TRBV12-3 or TRBV12-4 and TRBJ1-6; 11 bases agree with TRBD1. Losses at the gene ends were 6 bases for V and 9 bases for J; bases not matched to a gene: 1. The CDR3 has 13 residues. The CDR3 sequence: CASRGTGGSPLHF. CDR3 DNA sequence: TGTGCCAGCAGGGGGACAGGGGGTTCACCCCTCCACTTT.

This clonotype was picked up many times. The rearrangement uses TRBV5-1 and TRBJ2-3; D remains unclear. The CDR3 spans 14 residues. V lost 1 base and J lost 2, with 8 bases in between. Germline CDR1 SGHRS, CDR2 YFSETQ. Written as DNA, the CDR3 is TGCGCCAGCAGCTTGTTGCGGTCCACAGATACGCAGTATTTT. This codes for CASSLLRSTDTQYF. The full variable domain, rest sourced from reference TRBV5-1 and TRBJ2-3, is KAGVTQTPRYLIKTRGQQVTLSCSPISGHRSVSWYQQTPGQGLQFLFEYFSETQRNKGNFPGRFSGRQFSNSRSEMNVSTLELGDSALYLCASSLLRSTDTQYFGPGTRLTVL.

V usage is TRBV25-1 and J usage is TRBJ1-1; D is uncertain. Trimming cost V 1 base and J 4 bases, with 4 bases left between them. CDR1 MGHDK and CDR2 SYGVNS come from the germline V gene. CDR3 length equals 12 residues. Here the CDR3 reads CASSELSTEAFF. CDR3 in DNA: TGTGCCAGCAGTGAATTGAGCACTGAAGCTTTCTTT.

This clonotype turned up a few times. This rearrangement joins TRBV6-1 to TRBJ2-1, with D hard to call. The CDR3 sequence is 16 residues long. CDR1 and CDR2 (germline): MNHNS, SASEGT. Trimming pared 4 bases from V and 0 bases from J, leaving 13 bases between. The CDR3 bases are TGTGCCAGCAGTGGACTTACCAGGAGCTCCTACAATGAGCAGTTCTTC. This gives the protein CASSGLTRSSYNEQFF.

This clonotype was seen a few times. The V gene is TRBV20-1, the J gene TRBJ1-4; no clear D gene. The ends were cut back, 3 bases at V and 8 bases at J, with 13 bases in the middle. Germline CDR1 and CDR2: DFQATT and SNEGSKA (reference sequence). The CDR3 has 13 amino acids. As DNA, the CDR3 is TGCAGTGCTAGTACCCCTTTGGAGGAAAAACTGTTTTTT. The encoded protein is CSASTPLEEKLFF.

This clonotype was observed many times. The chain employs TRBV5-1 and TRBJ1-1; maybe TRBD1 (5 bases). The germline V and J ends were trimmed by 3 bases and 3 bases, with 9 bases remaining between them. Germline V gene data show CDR1 as SGHRS and CDR2 as YFSETQ. The CDR3 spans 13 residues. CDR3 loop: CASSSQGYTEAFF. The DNA of the CDR3 is TGCGCCAGCAGCTCCCAGGGTTACACTGAAGCTTTCTTT.

This clonotype was counted a few times. This chain uses TRBV10-3 with TRBJ2-5, with a tentative D call TRBD2 (5 bases). CDR1 is ENHRY, CDR2 SYGVKD, per germline. Between the trimmed V and J ends, which lost 0 bases and 7 bases, there was a span of 18 bases. The CDR3 has 16 residues. CDR3 loop: CAISESTGGFYWTQYF. The CDR3 region has the DNA TGTGCCATCAGTGAGTCGACTGGCGGGTTTTATTGGACCCAGTACTTC.

The chain uses TRBV28 and TRBJ2-5; D might be TRBD1 or TRBD2, each matching 5 bases. V lost 8 bases and J 5 bases, leaving 21 bases between the germline ends. Germline values: CDR1 MDHEN, CDR2 SYDVKM. This CDR3 is built from 15 residues. The CDR3 protein is CASDPDSPRRETQYF. Written as DNA, the CDR3 is TGTGCCAGCGACCCCGACAGCCCGAGGAGGGAGACCCAGTACTTC. Full variable domain (missing parts from reference TRBV28 and TRBJ2-5): DVKVTQSSRYLVKRTGEKVFLECVQDMDHENMFWYRQDPGLGLRLIYFSYDVKMKEKGDIPEGYSVSREKKERFSLILESASTNQTSMYLCASDPDSPRRETQYFGPGTRLLVL.

This clonotype was observed a few times. The rearrangement joins TRBV5-1 to TRBJ1-6; unclear D gene. The V end was cut by 2 bases, the J end by 9 bases, with 15 bases between. Looked up from germline, CDR1 is SGHRS and CDR2 is YFSETQ. The length of the CDR3 is 15 residues. CDR3 sequence (DNA): TGCGCCAGCAGCTTAGGAGGAAGAGGTACTTCACCCCTCCACTTT. Translated, it gives CASSLGGRGTSPLHF.

In its sample, this clonotype was seen a few times. The V call is TRBV11-2, the J call TRBJ2-7; 11 nucleotides align to TRBD2. The V gene's germline CDR1 is SGHAT and CDR2 FQNNGV. This CDR3 spans 17 amino acids. The J segment lost 7 bases and the V segment lost 1 base, leaving 12 bases of the junction unmatched. In DNA form, the CDR3 reads TGTGCCAGCAGCTTAGTGTATTTTACTAGCGGGAGTGGGGAGCAGTACTTC. Translation gives CASSLVYFTSGSGEQYF.